The 25 T cell receptor beta chains listed next were all sequenced from one sample in a study of vaccination and CD4 T cells after COVID-19. No antigen has been assigned to these receptors. Specified treatment: roughly ten-day PBMC culture with coronavirus spike peptide pools or control peptides (ViraFEST assay). The Oncomine TCR Beta short-read assay sequenced DNA from cultured CD4+ T cells. MiXCR, applied by TCRdb to the PCR reads, yields one record per CDR3 protein. The sample includes some 19,000 distinct CDR3 sequences, around 50% of them seen just once. Sequenced sample: CD4+ T cells from blood, cultured in vitro. The receptors here all came from a human donor who had recovered from COVID-19.

The J gene is TRBJ2-3, the V gene TRBV20-1; D is possibly TRBD2 (5 bases). The length of the CDR3 is 14 residues. Between the trimmed V and J ends, which lost 5 bases and 2 bases, there was a span of 14 bases. Germline CDR1 and CDR2: DFQATT and SNEGSKA (reference sequence). The CDR3 DNA is TGCAGTGCTTGGGAGAGCGTTTCCACAGATACGCAGTATTTT. Encoded protein: CSAWESVSTDTQYF.

This clonotype was observed once. The chain is built from TRBV6-1 and TRBJ1-2, with 7 bases lining up with TRBD1. Germline V gene lookup returns CDR1 MNHNS and CDR2 SASEGT. CDR3 size: 16 residues. The trim removed 10 bases at V and 3 bases at J, leaving 17 bases unmatched. As DNA, the CDR3 is TGTGCCATTTTGGGGAGCGGTGCAGGGGGTGACTATGGCTACACCTTC. The encoded protein is CAILGSGAGGDYGYTF.

This chain uses TRBV12-3 or TRBV12-4 with TRBJ1-5, with a weak D call TRBD1 (6 bases). V dropped 6 bases and J dropped 5 bases, with 17 bases sitting between them. The CDR3 length is 15 residues. The CDR3 DNA follows: TGTGCCAGCAGCAACAGGGAGAGTGGAGATCAGCCCCAGCATTTT. As protein: CASSNRESGDQPQHF.

This chain links TRBV15 with TRBJ2-1; tentative D call: TRBD1 (8 bases). Germline CDR1 reads LNHNV; CDR2 reads YYDKDF (reference sequence). The CDR3 is 20 amino acids. Trimming removed 0 bases from V and 5 bases from J, with 26 bases in between. The CDR3 sequence: CATSRDHGQGVGGSNNEQFF. CDR3 DNA sequence: TGTGCCACCAGCAGAGATCATGGACAGGGAGTAGGCGGGAGTAACAATGAGCAGTTCTTC.

This chain uses TRBV12-3 or TRBV12-4 with TRBJ1-5, with TRBD1 as a possible D gene (5 bases). Trimming stripped 6 bases from V and 4 bases from J, with 10 bases between. The CDR3 covers 13 residues. As DNA, the CDR3 is TGTGCCAGCAGCGGGACGGAAAATCAGCCCCAGCATTTT. Protein sequence: CASSGTENQPQHF.

The J gene is TRBJ2-7, the V gene TRBV9; 10 positions match TRBD1. This CDR3 contains 14 residues. Germline values: CDR1 SGDLS, CDR2 YYNGEE. Unmatched junction bases numbered 2, after V lost 4 bases and J lost 1 base. CDR3 loop: CASSRTGGSYEQYF. The CDR3 DNA reads as TGTGCCAGCAGCCGGACAGGGGGTTCCTACGAGCAGTACTTC.

This clonotype was picked up a small number of times. The CDR3 sequence is CASSVEDRGQPQHF. CDR3 DNA sequence: TGTGCCAGCAGTGTAGAGGACAGGGGTCAGCCCCAGCATTTT. V and J are TRBV6-1 and TRBJ1-5; 9 nucleotides match TRBD1. Germline V gives CDR1 MNHNS, CDR2 SASEGT. The CDR3 has 14 residues. V lost 4 bases and J lost 6; bases outside the gene matches: 4.

This clonotype was counted only a few times. The rearrangement uses TRBV20-1 and TRBJ1-1; a weak D match, TRBD1 (6 bases). V shed 3 bases and J shed 8 bases, with 16 bases lying between them. The germline V gene has CDR1 DFQATT and CDR2 SNEGSKA (reference sequence). The CDR3 extends over 13 amino acids. The CDR3 nucleotides are TGCAGTGCTAGCGGGGGCAGGGTAATGGAAGCTTTCTTT. This sequence encodes CSASGGRVMEAFF.

Here the CDR3 DNA reads TGTGCCAGCAGTTCTTCCTCCTACGAGCAGTACTTC. This sequence encodes CASSSSSYEQYF. The V call is TRBV28, the J call TRBJ2-7; no definite D call. Germline loops: CDR1 MDHEN, CDR2 SYDVKM. This CDR3 is 12 amino acids long. The germline V and J ends were trimmed by 4 bases and 0 bases, with 4 bases remaining between them. Drawing the rest from reference TRBV28 and TRBJ2-7, the complete variable domain is DVKVTQSSRYLVKRTGEKVFLECVQDMDHENMFWYRQDPGLGLRLIYFSYDVKMKEKGDIPEGYSVSREKKERFSLILESASTNQTSMYLCASSSSSYEQYFGPGTRLTVT.

The CDR3: CSAMVHQHSNQPQHF. The CDR3 coding sequence is TGCAGTGCTATGGTGCACCAACATAGCAATCAGCCCCAGCATTTT. The genes are TRBV20-1 and TRBJ1-5; no clear D gene. Germline lookup yields CDR1 DFQATT and CDR2 SNEGSKA (reference sequence). V shed 4 bases and J shed 0 bases, with 13 bases lying between them. The CDR3 runs to 15 residues.

This clonotype appeared a few times. This chain links TRBV20-1 with TRBJ2-3, with TRBD1 matching over 11 bases. CDR3 length: 15 amino acids. In germline, CDR1 is DFQATT, CDR2 SNEGSKA (reference sequence). V lost 5 bases and J lost 6; bases outside the gene matches: 10. In DNA form, the CDR3 reads TGCAGTGCTGGGGGGACAGGGGGTATTTTCGATACGCAGTATTTT. This codes for CSAGGTGGIFDTQYF.

This clonotype has only a few counts. This chain links TRBV15 with TRBJ2-3; tentatively, D is TRBD2 (6 bases). This CDR3 is 14 amino acids long. The germline gives CDR1 LNHNV, CDR2 YYDKDF (reference sequence). V was trimmed by 0 bases and J by 6 bases, leaving 10 bases between them. CDR3 protein: CATSRDTRGDTQYF. Written as DNA, the CDR3 is TGTGCCACCAGCAGAGATACACGGGGGGATACGCAGTATTTT. Supplemented by reference TRBV15 and TRBJ2-3, the full variable domain reads DAMVIQNPRYQVTQFGKPVTLSCSQTLNHNVMYWYQQKSSQAPKLLFHYYDKDFNNEADTPDNFQSRRPNTSFCFLDIRSPGLGDTAMYLCATSRDTRGDTQYFGPGTRLTVL.

The chain couples TRBV24-1 to TRBJ2-7; D is possibly TRBD1 or TRBD2 (5 bases each). The CDR3 is 13 amino acids. From germline, CDR1 is KGHDR and CDR2 SFDVKD. Deletions cut 2 bases from V and 2 bases from J, with 6 bases between. The CDR3, as DNA: TGTGCCACCAGTGATTGGGGGACCTACGAGCAGTACTTC. Translating gives CATSDWGTYEQYF.

This sequence joins TRBV24-1 and TRBJ2-3, with 7 bases fitting TRBD2. The CDR3 runs 14 residues. V was clipped by 0 bases and J by 4 bases; unmatched bases: 0. Germline CDR1 is KGHDR and CDR2 is SFDVKD. The CDR3 nucleotides read TGTGCCACCAGTGATTTGCGGGGGGCAGATACGCAGTATTTT. Translating gives CATSDLRGADTQYF.

This clonotype was seen a few times. This chain uses TRBV12-3 or TRBV12-4 with TRBJ2-3; TRBD1 matches at 7 bases. The V gene end was trimmed by 3 bases and the J gene end by 0 bases; junction bases not matched to a gene: 3. CDR3 length equals 15 residues. The CDR3, as DNA: TGTGCCAGCAGTTTTAACAGGGGTAGCACAGATACGCAGTATTTT. Amino acid sequence: CASSFNRGSTDTQYF.

The V gene is TRBV7-3, the J gene TRBJ1-1; no clear D. Deletions cut 0 bases from V and 5 bases from J, with 7 bases between. Germline values: CDR1 SGHTA, CDR2 FQGTGA. The CDR3 length is 13 residues. The CDR3 here is CASSLTEDTEAFF. The CDR3 DNA follows: TGTGCCAGCAGCTTAACGGAGGATACTGAAGCTTTCTTT.

This clonotype was found once. The rearrangement uses TRBV7-2 and TRBJ1-1, with D hard to call. The ends were cut back, 5 bases at V and 0 bases at J, with 13 bases in the middle. The CDR3 spans 15 residues. Germline V gene data show CDR1 as SGHTA and CDR2 as FQGNSA. The CDR3 loop reads CASSILRGLNTEAFF. The CDR3 region has the DNA TGTGCCAGCAGCATCCTCAGAGGGCTGAACACTGAAGCTTTCTTT. Based on the CDR3 plus reference TRBV7-2 and TRBJ1-1, the full variable domain is GAGVSQSPSNKVTEKGKDVELRCDPISGHTALYWYRQSLGQGLEFLIYFQGNSAPDKSGLPSDRFSAERTGGSVSTLTIQRTQQEDSAVYLCASSILRGLNTEAFFGQGTRLTVV.

The sample holds one count of this clonotype. This chain links TRBV7-3 with TRBJ2-3; 12 bases match TRBD2. The germline V gene encodes CDR1 SGHTA and CDR2 FQGTGA. The CDR3 is made up of 16 amino acids. The trim removed 2 bases at V and 7 bases at J, leaving 7 bases unmatched. CDR3 in amino acids: CASSLLPTSGSHTQYF. The CDR3 DNA reads TGTGCCAGCAGCTTATTACCGACTAGCGGGAGTCATACGCAGTATTTT. The variable domain in full, with the rest retrieved from reference TRBV7-3 and TRBJ2-3, is GAGVSQTPSNKVTEKGKYVELRCDPISGHTALYWYRQSLGQGPEFLIYFQGTGAADDSGLPNDRFFAVRPEGSVSTLKIQRTERGDSAVYLCASSLLPTSGSHTQYFGPGTRLTVL.

The rearrangement joins TRBV27 to TRBJ2-7; possibly TRBD1 for D (5 bases). CDR1 MNHEY and CDR2 SMNVEV come from the germline V gene (reference sequence). This CDR3 spans 14 amino acids. V lost 7 bases and J lost 3, with 16 bases in between. CDR3 loop: CASKFQGINYEQYF. The CDR3 nucleotides read TGTGCCAGCAAATTTCAGGGAATTAACTACGAGCAGTACTTC.

This CDR3 reads CSARDRGNTEAFF. In DNA, the CDR3 is TGCAGTGCTAGAGATCGGGGGAACACTGAAGCTTTCTTT. This sequence joins TRBV20-1 and TRBJ1-1, with no clear D. Germline V lookup: CDR1 DFQATT, CDR2 SNEGSKA (reference sequence). V was cut by 0 bases and J by 1 base, with 6 bases left in between. This CDR3 has 13 residues.

This clonotype was counted only a few times. One end of the junction is discordant with germline, which a read error may explain. This chain links TRBV7-7 with TRBJ2-2; possible D gene TRBD1, 8 bases. The V gene's germline CDR1 is SSHAT and CDR2 FNYEAQ (reference sequence). This CDR3 region has 15 residues. The CDR3 here is CASSLGQGGTGELFF. The CDR3 nucleotides are TGTGCTAGCAGCCTAGGACAGGGAGGGACCGGGGAGCTGTTTTTT.

There are a few counts of this clonotype. The chain carries TRBV7-2 and TRBJ2-3; weak D call: TRBD2 (6 bases). This CDR3 contains 15 residues. Germline CDR1 reads SGHTA; CDR2 reads FQGNSA. V lost 5 bases and J lost 1, with 13 bases in between. As DNA, the CDR3 is TGTGCCAGCAGCGGGAGGAGGGCCGGCACAGATACGCAGTATTTT. This sequence encodes CASSGRRAGTDTQYF.

V is TRBV7-9 and J is TRBJ1-6, with 9 bases identical to TRBD1. The CDR3 totals 14 residues. After removal of 3 bases from V and 10 bases from J, the junction contained 4 bases not matched to a gene. Germline V CDR1 and CDR2: SEHNR, FQNEAQ (reference sequence). In DNA form, the CDR3 reads TGTGCCAGCAGCTTTGGGACAGGGTTATCACCCCTCCACTTT. This codes for CASSFGTGLSPLHF. Full variable domain (outside the CDR3, taken from reference TRBV7-9 and TRBJ1-6): DTGVSQNPRHKITKRGQNVTFRCDPISEHNRLYWYRQTLGQGPEFLTYFQNEAQLEKSRLLSDRFSAERPKGSFSTLEIQRTEQGDSAMYLCASSFGTGLSPLHFGNGTRLTVT.

This clonotype came up a few times. This rearrangement joins TRBV7-2 to TRBJ1-1, with a tentative D call TRBD1 (5 bases). The CDR3 has 15 amino acids. The germline V gene encodes CDR1 SGHTA and CDR2 FQGNSA. V gave up 3 bases and J gave up 0 bases, with 11 bases separating them. This CDR3 reads CASSLGGSMNTEAFF. The CDR3 DNA reads TGTGCCAGCAGCTTGGGGGGATCCATGAACACTGAAGCTTTCTTT. The full variable domain, completed using reference TRBV7-2 and TRBJ1-1, is GAGVSQSPSNKVTEKGKDVELRCDPISGHTALYWYRQSLGQGLEFLIYFQGNSAPDKSGLPSDRFSAERTGGSVSTLTIQRTQQEDSAVYLCASSLGGSMNTEAFFGQGTRLTVV.

The V gene is TRBV28, the J gene TRBJ1-2; D uncertain. The V gene's germline CDR1 is MDHEN and CDR2 SYDVKM. Trimming pared 10 bases from V and 4 bases from J, leaving 19 bases between. The CDR3 contains 14 residues. The CDR3 is CAINPTDGPYGYTF. The CDR3 DNA follows: TGTGCCATCAACCCCACGGACGGCCCCTATGGCTACACCTTC.